Listed here are 3 T cell receptor beta chains from one sample, sequenced in a study of cytomegalovirus exposure and HLA in healthy donors. Profiling relied on immunoSEQ multiplex PCR, and the TCRdb table lists in-frame clones only, not all of them. The table lists 220,000 or so clones, approximately 80% of them singletons. Sequencing was performed on PBMCs. The origin of the receptors is a woman between 25 and 40 years old in good health and CMV-seropositive.

The V gene is TRBV27, the J gene TRBJ2-3; no firm D call. V was cut by 0 bases and J by 2 bases, with 6 bases left in between. Germline CDR1 and CDR2: MNHEY and SMNVEV (reference sequence). The CDR3 is 14 amino acids. CDR3 DNA: TGTGCCAGCAGTTTATCGATCCTCACAGATACGCAGTATTTT. Protein: CASSLSILTDTQYF.

The chain has TRBV4-1 and TRBJ2-1; 7 bases fit TRBD1. The trim removed 0 bases at V and 6 bases at J, leaving 8 bases unmatched. This CDR3 has 16 residues. CDR1 is MGHRA, CDR2 YSYEKL, per germline. The CDR3 DNA reads TGCGCCAGCAGCCAAGAAAAGCCAGGGGGATTCAATGAGCAGTTCTTC. This translates into CASSQEKPGGFNEQFF.

The chain is built from TRBV6-1 and TRBJ2-3, with 11 bases that match TRBD2. CDR3 length equals 15 residues. CDR1 is MNHNS and CDR2 is SASEGT in the germline V gene. The V and J ends lost 6 bases and 2 bases, in that order; junction bases with no gene match: 4. The CDR3 nucleotides read TGTGCCAGCAGCGTAGCGGGAGGGATCACAGATACGCAGTATTTT. This codes for CASSVAGGITDTQYF.